The 21 T cell receptor beta chains below were found in one sample sequenced in a study of blood T cell repertoires in COVID-19. Sequenced by immunoSEQ multiplex PCR; TCRdb stores in-frame clones only, minus some. The table lists approximately 300,000 clones, 88% of them singletons. Sequenced material: peripheral blood. The source of these receptors is a woman aged 30 to 39 with COVID-19, enrolled during active disease.

The chain links TRBV28 to TRBJ2-1; a possible D gene is TRBD1 (6 bases). The CDR3 length is 14 residues. The germline CDR1 and CDR2 sequences are MDHEN and SYDVKM. V was cut by 6 bases and J by 2 bases, with 11 bases left in between. The CDR3 protein is CASRPGHPYNEQFF. The DNA for the CDR3 is TGTGCCAGCAGACCGGGACACCCCTACAATGAGCAGTTCTTC.

The chain has TRBV4-2 and TRBJ1-1, with D perhaps matching TRBD1 (5 bases). V lost 3 bases, J lost 11 bases, and 22 bases lay in between. CDR3 length: 15 residues. Germline V CDR1 and CDR2: LGHNA, YNFKEQ. The DNA of the CDR3 is TGTGCCAGCAGCCAGGGATGGGACGGTCGGGGGATGGCTTTCTTT. This sequence encodes CASSQGWDGRGMAFF.

The J gene is TRBJ1-6, the V gene TRBV30, with 7 bases fitting TRBD1. The CDR3 covers 13 residues. Losses at the gene ends were 5 bases for V and 6 bases for J; bases not matched to a gene: 4. Germline V gene lookup returns CDR1 GTSNPN and CDR2 SVGIG (reference sequence). The DNA for the CDR3 is TGTGCCTGGCGGGACAGCGTTAATTCACCCCTCCACTTT. Protein sequence: CAWRDSVNSPLHF.

J is TRBJ2-2 and V is TRBV29-1, with TRBD2 identical over 11 bases. The CDR3 length is 13 residues. The germline CDR1 and CDR2 sequences are SQVTM and ANQGSEA. The junction had 4 bases not matched to a gene; V was cut back by 8 bases and J by 5 bases. The DNA for the CDR3 is TGCAGCATAAGGACTAGCGGGACCGGGGAGCTGTTTTTT. Translating gives CSIRTSGTGELFF.

This clone turned up a few times. The rearrangement uses TRBV19 and TRBJ2-1, with D possibly TRBD1 on 5 matching bases. The CDR3 has 14 residues. V was pared by 6 bases and J by 8 bases, with 17 bases between. Germline lookup yields CDR1 LNHDA and CDR2 SQIVND (reference sequence). The CDR3 sequence: CASSLGHRGDEQFF. In DNA, the CDR3 is TGTGCCAGTAGCCTCGGACACCGTGGAGATGAGCAGTTCTTC.

V gene TRBV5-4 combines with J gene TRBJ1-4, with 7 bases aligning to TRBD1. The CDR3 is 16 amino acids. V gave up 3 bases and J gave up 8 bases; unmatched junction bases: 13. Germline CDR1 and CDR2: SGHNT and YYREEE (reference sequence). CDR3 sequence: CASSYPSSGGDEKLFF. In DNA form, the CDR3 reads TGTGCCAGCAGCTACCCTTCATCAGGGGGAGACGAAAAACTGTTTTTT.

The chain uses TRBV12-3 or TRBV12-4 and TRBJ2-7, with unresolved D. The CDR3 runs to 13 residues. V dropped 0 bases and J dropped 7 bases, with 10 bases sitting between them. The CDR3 protein is CASSLALGWEQYF. The CDR3 DNA reads TGTGCCAGCAGTTTAGCACTGGGCTGGGAGCAGTACTTC.

V and J are TRBV6-4 and TRBJ2-1; TRBD2 aligns across 13 bases. Trimming removed 9 bases from V and 6 bases from J; junction bases left unmatched: 14. Germline V gives CDR1 MRHNA, CDR2 SNTAGT. CDR3 size: 17 residues. CDR3 nucleotides: TGTGCCAGGAAACTAGCGGGAGGGCCCGGGAAAAGCAATGAGCAGTTCTTC. Translation: CARKLAGGPGKSNEQFF.

V is TRBV19 and J is TRBJ2-1; TRBD2 aligns across 9 bases. Trimming at V came to 4 bases and at J to 2 bases, leaving 6 bases not matched to a gene. CDR1 and CDR2 from the germline V gene are LNHDA and SQIVND (reference sequence). This CDR3 has 16 amino acids. The CDR3 DNA sequence: TGTGCCAGTAGTAGAACTAGCGGGCCAACCTACAATGAGCAGTTCTTC. Its protein product is CASSRTSGPTYNEQFF.

The chain is built from TRBV9 and TRBJ1-3; D possibly corresponds to TRBD1 (6 bases). This CDR3 comprises 15 residues. Per germline, CDR1 SGDLS and CDR2 YYNGEE. V lost 1 base to trimming and J lost 6 bases, with 14 bases between them. This CDR3 is CASSVHTGFENTIYF. CDR3 sequence (DNA): TGTGCCAGCAGCGTACACACAGGGTTTGAAAACACCATATATTTT.

This sequence joins TRBV7-9 and TRBJ2-7; 9 bases line up with TRBD1. CDR1 SEHNR and CDR2 FQNEAQ come from the germline V gene (reference sequence). Losses at the gene ends were 4 bases for V and 3 bases for J; bases not matched to a gene: 10. This CDR3 comprises 16 residues. The CDR3 region has the DNA TGTGCCAGCAGCTCAAAACCGGGACAGGGACACTACGAGCAGTACTTC. This encodes CASSSKPGQGHYEQYF.

CDR3 nucleotides: TGTGCCAGCAGGGGGACAGGGAGGGAAAAACTGTTTTTT. This translates into CASRGTGREKLFF. This chain joins TRBV27 and TRBJ1-4, with 9 bases aligning to TRBD1. After removal of 6 bases from V and 8 bases from J, the junction contained 4 bases not matched to a gene. Germline-derived CDR1 and CDR2 are MNHEY and SMNVEV (reference sequence). This CDR3 has 13 residues.

The chain combines TRBV15 with TRBJ1-1; 8 positions match TRBD1. Germline V gene lookup returns CDR1 LNHNV and CDR2 YYDKDF (reference sequence). This CDR3 contains 15 residues. J was trimmed by 2 bases and V by 4 bases; bases with no gene match: 6. CDR3 sequence (DNA): TGTGCCACCAGCACTCGGACAGGGAGAAACACTGAAGCTTTCTTT. Its protein product is CATSTRTGRNTEAFF.

The chain uses TRBV7-8 and TRBJ1-5; D gene uncertain. CDR1 is SGHVS, CDR2 FQNEAQ, per germline. V was trimmed by 2 bases and J by 3 bases, leaving 8 bases between them. This CDR3 is 14 amino acids long. In DNA, the CDR3 is TGTGCCAGCAGCTTACGGCAGGCCAATCAGCCCCAGCATTTT. Translating gives CASSLRQANQPQHF.

V gene TRBV30 combines with J gene TRBJ1-1; perhaps TRBD1 as D (6 bases). Trimming removed 5 bases at V and 10 bases at J, with 17 bases between. This CDR3 is 12 amino acids long. CDR1 and CDR2 from the germline V gene are GTSNPN and SVGIG (reference sequence). The CDR3 DNA sequence: TGTGCCTGGGGGAAGGACAGTCTGGGAGCTTTCTTT. Protein sequence: CAWGKDSLGAFF.

The rearrangement joins TRBV18 to TRBJ1-6; D is perhaps TRBD1 (5 bases). The CDR3 has 14 amino acids. V shed 2 bases and J shed 6 bases, with 8 bases lying between them. From germline, CDR1 is KGHSH and CDR2 LQKENI. The CDR3 DNA follows: TGTGCCAGCTCACCATCGGGGGGTAATTCACCCCTCCACTTT. Protein sequence: CASSPSGGNSPLHF.

This rearrangement joins TRBV25-1 to TRBJ2-7, with 7 bases fitting TRBD2. This CDR3 has 14 amino acids. CDR1 is MGHDK and CDR2 is SYGVNS in the germline V gene. The V gene end was trimmed by 4 bases and the J gene end by 2 bases; junction bases not matched to a gene: 5. This CDR3 reads CASSVAGSAYEQYF. The CDR3 DNA is TGTGCCAGCAGTGTAGCGGGCTCGGCCTACGAGCAGTACTTC.

V usage is TRBV19 and J usage is TRBJ2-7, with TRBD2 matching 9 bases. This CDR3 is 14 amino acids long. Germline-derived CDR1 and CDR2 are LNHDA and SQIVND (reference sequence). J lost 2 bases, V lost 4 bases, and 3 bases had no gene match. CDR3 sequence: CASSKTSGPYEQYF. The CDR3 bases are TGTGCCAGTAGTAAGACTAGCGGACCCTACGAGCAGTACTTC.

Here the CDR3 DNA reads TGTGCCAGCAGCATCTCCGGGACAGGGCAAGAGACCCAGTACTTC. The encoded protein is CASSISGTGQETQYF. The V and J genes are TRBV7-3 and TRBJ2-5, with 9 bases identical to TRBD1. Germline lookup yields CDR1 SGHTA and CDR2 FQGTGA. Trimming removed 5 bases from V and 2 bases from J; junction bases left unmatched: 6. The CDR3 sequence is 15 residues long.

The chain is built from TRBV28 and TRBJ2-1, with 9 positions matching TRBD1. The CDR3 is 17 amino acids. V dropped 1 base and J dropped 4; count of bases not matched to a gene: 8. The germline V gene has CDR1 MDHEN and CDR2 SYDVKM. The CDR3 loop is CASSLLGRGQGYNEQFF. The CDR3 DNA follows: TGTGCCAGCAGTTTATTAGGTAGGGGACAGGGTTACAATGAGCAGTTCTTC.

The chain joins TRBV4-3 to TRBJ2-2, with D possibly TRBD1 on 5 matching bases. This CDR3 is 15 amino acids long. The V and J ends lost 1 base and 4 bases respectively, with 10 bases between them. Looked up from germline, CDR1 is LGHNA and CDR2 is YSLEER. The CDR3, as DNA: TGCGCCAGCAGCCAAGTACCTCAGGGCACCGGGGAGCTGTTTTTT. Protein sequence: CASSQVPQGTGELFF.